The 21 T cell receptor beta chains reported below all come from one sample, sequenced in a study of metastatic and nonmetastatic thyroid tumors. Thyroid surgery was performed in patients who had received no treatment beforehand. From the PCR reads, TCRdb re-called clones with MiXCR. The table lists approximately 6,000 clones, 25% to 35% of them singletons. The specimen sequenced was adjacent normal tissue. The receptors were sampled from a female donor with papillary thyroid cancer or a benign thyroid nodule (not recorded which). Some clones in this sample may be carry-over from other donors' samples.

This clone has only a few counts. V is TRBV6-2 or TRBV6-3 and J is TRBJ1-1; TRBD1 agrees at 8 bases. This CDR3 region has 16 residues. The V gene end was trimmed by 2 bases and the J gene end by 1 base; junction bases not matched to a gene: 6. Per germline, CDR1 MNHEY and CDR2 SVGEGT. CDR3 in amino acids: CASSYGTGWRNTEAFF. The CDR3 DNA follows: TGTGCCAGCAGTTACGGGACAGGTTGGAGGAACACTGAAGCTTTCTTT.

There are a few counts of this clone. The gene calls are TRBV2 and TRBJ2-7; 7 bases fit TRBD2. This CDR3 is built from 12 residues. With 7 bases clipped from V and 6 bases from J, the junction kept 6 bases outside the gene matches. The germline V gene has CDR1 SNHLY and CDR2 FYNNEI. The CDR3 nucleotides are TGTGCCAGCACTAGCGGCGGGAGCGAGCAGTACTTC. This sequence encodes CASTSGGSEQYF.

This rearrangement joins TRBV6-1 to TRBJ1-3, with D unclear. Germline CDR1 MNHNS, CDR2 SASEGT. V dropped 4 bases and J dropped 0 bases, with 10 bases sitting between them. CDR3 length: 15 residues. The CDR3 nucleotides read TGTGCCAGCAGTGGCCTCCTGACCTCTGGAAACACCATATATTTT. Translating it yields CASSGLLTSGNTIYF.

This chain links TRBV20-1 with TRBJ2-7; 7 bases match TRBD1. This CDR3 has 18 residues. Germline V gives CDR1 DFQATT, CDR2 SNEGSKA (reference sequence). V dropped 0 bases and J dropped 2; count of bases not matched to a gene: 16. The chain's CDR3 is CSARDRPPGTVITYEQYF. Here the CDR3 DNA reads TGCAGTGCTAGAGATCGACCACCCGGGACAGTCATTACCTACGAGCAGTACTTC.

The sample holds a few counts of this clone. V gene TRBV19 combines with J gene TRBJ1-2; the D gene is possibly TRBD1 (5 bases). The V end was cut by 1 base, the J end by 7 bases, with 10 bases between. This CDR3 is 13 amino acids long. Germline-derived CDR1 and CDR2 are LNHDA and SQIVND (reference sequence). The CDR3 is CASSIGGDRGYTF. As DNA, the CDR3 is TGTGCCAGTAGTATAGGGGGGGATCGTGGCTACACCTTC.

The chain has TRBV11-2 and TRBJ2-1; 7 bases are shared with TRBD2. The V and J ends lost 0 bases and 3 bases, in that order; junction bases with no gene match: 14. This CDR3 is 19 amino acids long. The germline gives CDR1 SGHAT, CDR2 FQNNGV. CDR3 bases: TGTGCCAGCAGCTTAGAATGGCTGGAGTGGCTAGCGGACTACAATGAGCAGTTCTTC. Protein sequence: CASSLEWLEWLADYNEQFF.

The chain combines TRBV5-1 with TRBJ2-7; 9 bases align to TRBD1. The ends lost 4 bases at V and 5 bases at J; junction bases unmatched: 10. There are 15 residues in the CDR3. The germline gives CDR1 SGHRS, CDR2 YFSETQ. The CDR3 loop reads CASSPVTGGTDEQYF. The CDR3 DNA reads as TGCGCCAGCAGCCCAGTAACAGGGGGCACGGACGAGCAGTACTTC.

CDR3 in amino acids: CASIPARKVWGGSQETQYF. CDR3 bases: TGTGCCAGCATACCGGCCAGGAAAGTATGGGGCGGTTCACAAGAGACCCAGTACTTC. The chain has TRBV6-1 and TRBJ2-5; maybe TRBD1 (5 bases). V was shortened by 7 bases and J by 2 bases, with 29 bases between the two germline ends. This CDR3 has 19 amino acids. CDR1 and CDR2 from the germline V gene are MNHNS and SASEGT.

The gene calls are TRBV6-2 or TRBV6-3 and TRBJ1-5; a weak D match, TRBD1 (5 bases). This CDR3 has 19 amino acids. Between the trimmed V and J ends, which lost 2 bases and 1 base, there was a span of 21 bases. Germline CDR1 is MNHEY and CDR2 is SVGEGT. CDR3 loop: CASSYPVDRGYRSNQPQHF. The CDR3 DNA sequence: TGTGCCAGCAGTTACCCTGTGGATAGGGGATATCGGAGCAATCAGCCCCAGCATTTT.

The chain is built from TRBV11-2 and TRBJ2-7; weak D call: TRBD2 (6 bases). V was pared by 4 bases and J by 3 bases, with 19 bases between. In germline, CDR1 is SGHAT, CDR2 FQNNGV. The CDR3 consists of 16 residues. CDR3 in amino acids: CASSSNVGTSHYEQYF. The CDR3 nucleotides read TGTGCCAGCAGCTCTAACGTCGGGACTTCCCACTACGAGCAGTACTTC. Full variable domain (outside the CDR3, taken from reference TRBV11-2 and TRBJ2-7): EAGVAQSPRYKIIEKRQSVAFWCNPISGHATLYWYQQILGQGPKLLIQFQNNGVVDDSQLPKDRFSAERLKGVDSTLKIQPAKLEDSAVYLCASSSNVGTSHYEQYFGPGTRLTVT.

By sample share, this clone is medium-sized. The rearrangement uses TRBV5-1 and TRBJ2-3; D is possibly TRBD1 (5 bases). The CDR3 length is 14 residues. Deletions cut 4 bases from V and 4 bases from J, with 13 bases between. CDR1 and CDR2 from the germline V gene are SGHRS and YFSETQ. The CDR3, as DNA: TGCGCCAGCAGCCCCAGGGTATTAGCAGATACGCAGTATTTT. Protein sequence: CASSPRVLADTQYF.

In this sample, this clone is hyperexpanded (1% or more). The CDR3 DNA sequence: TGTGCCAGCAATCTCATAGCGGGGGGGCAGGAGACCCAGTACTTC. This translates into CASNLIAGGQETQYF. The rearrangement links TRBV6-1 to TRBJ2-5, with TRBD2 matching over 11 bases. CDR3 length equals 15 residues. V dropped 7 bases and J dropped 5; count of bases not matched to a gene: 9. Germline loops: CDR1 MNHNS, CDR2 SASEGT.

This clone was detected a few times. The sample carries other DNA sequences with the same CDR3. The chain carries TRBV28 and TRBJ2-2; TRBD1 aligns across 7 bases. Per the germline V gene, CDR1 is MDHEN and CDR2 is SYDVKM. This CDR3 region has 16 residues. The junction had 5 bases not matched to a gene; V was cut back by 4 bases and J by 0 bases. CDR3 sequence reads: CASSYLGTANTGELFF. The CDR3 bases are TGTGCCAGCAGTTACCTGGGGACAGCGAACACCGGGGAGCTGTTTTTT.

The V gene is TRBV2, the J gene TRBJ2-1; 10 bases line up with TRBD2. CDR1 and CDR2 from the germline V gene are SNHLY and FYNNEI. V lost 5 bases to trimming and J lost 1 base; unmatched junction nucleotides: 5. The CDR3 has 16 amino acids. CDR3 in amino acids: CASSNLAGGSYNEQFF. DNA of the CDR3: TGTGCCAGCAGTAACTTAGCGGGAGGTTCCTACAATGAGCAGTTCTTC. Drawing the rest from reference TRBV2 and TRBJ2-1, the complete variable domain is EPEVTQTPSHQVTQMGQEVILRCVPISNHLYFYWYRQILGQKVEFLVSFYNNEISEKSEIFDDQFSVERPDGSNFTLKIRSTKLEDSAMYFCASSNLAGGSYNEQFFGPGTRLTVL.

The V call is TRBV9, the J call TRBJ2-7; D may be TRBD2 (6 bases). Germline CDR1 SGDLS, CDR2 YYNGEE. The CDR3 sequence is 15 residues long. Trimming stripped 0 bases from V and 2 bases from J, with 12 bases between. The CDR3 loop reads CASSVGDSGAYEQYF. The CDR3 DNA reads TGTGCCAGCAGCGTAGGGGACTCAGGTGCCTACGAGCAGTACTTC.

V is TRBV11-3 and J is TRBJ2-5; 7 bases map to TRBD2. The CDR3 has 13 amino acids. The V gene end was trimmed by 3 bases and the J gene end by 5 bases; junction bases not matched to a gene: 3. The germline V gene encodes CDR1 SGHNT and CDR2 YENEEA. CDR3 region: CASSFGGVETQYF. CDR3 bases: TGTGCCAGCAGCTTTGGGGGGGTGGAGACCCAGTACTTC. Full variable domain (missing parts from reference TRBV11-3 and TRBJ2-5): EAGVVQSPRYKIIEKKQPVAFWCNPISGHNTLYWYLQNLGQGPELLIRYENEEAVDDSQLPKDRFSAERLKGVDSTLKIQPAELGDSAVYLCASSFGGVETQYFGPGTRLLVL.

Comments on this clone: The DNA is omitted, as the CDR3 cannot be located on it reliably, and the CDR3 follows TCRdb's listing. The chain couples TRBV12-3 or TRBV12-4 to TRBJ1-3; the table's D call of TRBD1 was not tested on the DNA. The CDR3 spans 13 amino acids, including both terminal residues. CDR3: CASKWGSGNTTYF.

This clone was observed a few times. The chain employs TRBV6-2 or TRBV6-3 and TRBJ2-1; D is ambiguous. Per germline, CDR1 MNHEY and CDR2 SVGEGT. V shed 6 bases and J shed 2 bases, with 8 bases lying between them. The CDR3 loop spans 13 amino acids. The CDR3 DNA reads as TGTGCCAGCAGCCAACCGACCTACAATGAGCAGTTCTTC. It encodes CASSQPTYNEQFF.

The chain couples TRBV20-1 to TRBJ1-3; D is unresolved. Germline V CDR1 and CDR2: DFQATT, SNEGSKA (reference sequence). V dropped 0 bases and J dropped 0 bases, with 12 bases sitting between them. The CDR3 loop spans 16 amino acids. The CDR3 protein is CSARDPNRGSGNTIYF. CDR3 DNA sequence: TGCAGTGCTAGAGACCCCAACAGAGGCTCTGGAAACACCATATATTTT.

The chain couples TRBV20-1 to TRBJ2-3; D is perhaps TRBD2 (7 bases). V was shortened by 5 bases and J by 2 bases, with 17 bases between the two germline ends. CDR1 and CDR2 from the germline V gene are DFQATT and SNEGSKA (reference sequence). The CDR3 length is 15 residues. CDR3 sequence reads: CSAPQSGTYTDTQYF. CDR3 sequence (DNA): TGCAGTGCTCCACAAAGCGGGACATACACAGATACGCAGTATTTT.

This clone was counted a few times. The chain has TRBV7-2 and TRBJ2-1; the D is unclear. This CDR3 has 11 amino acids. Between the trimmed V and J ends, which lost 4 bases and 10 bases, there was a span of 8 bases. The germline gives CDR1 SGHTA, CDR2 FQGNSA. For the CDR3, the DNA is TGTGCCAGCAGCTCGGACGCGGAGCAGTTCTTC. Translation gives CASSSDAEQFF.